These 20 T cell receptor beta chains came from one sample sequenced in a study of blood T cell repertoires in COVID-19. Generated by immunoSEQ multiplex PCR, the TCRdb table keeps only in-frame clones and is missing some. The table has roughly 150,000 clones, roughly 86% seen once. The source material was peripheral blood. The receptor source for this set is a woman aged 80 or over with COVID-19, enrolled during active disease.

The chain uses TRBV30 and TRBJ2-7; 10 positions match TRBD2. In germline, CDR1 is GTSNPN, CDR2 SVGIG (reference sequence). V lost 0 bases to trimming and J lost 0 bases; unmatched junction nucleotides: 5. The CDR3 is made up of 16 amino acids. The CDR3 here is CAWSVPSGGSSYEQYF. The CDR3 coding sequence is TGTGCCTGGAGTGTACCTAGCGGGGGCAGCTCCTACGAGCAGTACTTC.

This chain connects TRBV6-8 to TRBJ1-6; tentative D call: TRBD1 (5 bases). The CDR3 is made up of 16 amino acids. Between the trimmed V and J ends, which lost 0 bases and 2 bases, there was a span of 8 bases. Germline V lookup: CDR1 MNHGY, CDR2 SAAAGT. This CDR3 reads CASSYSRQPYNSPLHF. DNA of the CDR3: TGTGCCAGCAGTTACTCCCGACAGCCCTATAATTCACCCCTCCACTTT.

This chain joins TRBV2 and TRBJ1-5; TRBD1 might be the D (5 bases). Trimming cost V 4 bases and J 7 bases, with 14 bases left between them. The germline V gene encodes CDR1 SNHLY and CDR2 FYNNEI. This CDR3 comprises 14 residues. The CDR3 protein is CASSVTDSRQPQHF. DNA of the CDR3: TGTGCCAGCAGTGTGACAGACTCTCGCCAGCCCCAGCATTTT.

CDR3 bases: TGTGCCAGCACCCCGGGGGGAAATCAGCCCCAGCATTTT. Amino acids: CASTPGGNQPQHF. The chain carries TRBV12-3 or TRBV12-4 and TRBJ1-5, with TRBD1 as a possible D gene (5 bases). CDR3 size: 13 residues. V lost 7 bases, J lost 4 bases, and 11 bases lay in between.

This clone was recorded once. The chain uses TRBV28 and TRBJ2-2; the D gene is possibly TRBD1 (5 bases). V was cut by 3 bases and J by 7 bases, with 15 bases left in between. CDR1 is MDHEN and CDR2 is SYDVKM in the germline V gene. The CDR3 contains 15 residues. The CDR3 nucleotides read TGTGCCAGCAGTTTTTCTACAGGTCTTATCGGGGAGCTGTTTTTT. Protein: CASSFSTGLIGELFF.

The genes are TRBV7-3 and TRBJ2-3; 8 positions agree with TRBD2. This CDR3 region has 16 residues. The V gene end was trimmed by 5 bases and the J gene end by 0 bases; junction bases not matched to a gene: 7. The germline V gene has CDR1 SGHTA and CDR2 FQGTGA. CDR3 loop: CASSPGAGGSTDTQYF. In nucleotides, the CDR3 is TGTGCCAGCAGCCCAGGGGCGGGGGGAAGCACAGATACGCAGTATTTT. Supplemented by reference TRBV7-3 and TRBJ2-3, the full variable domain reads GAGVSQTPSNKVTEKGKYVELRCDPISGHTALYWYRQSLGQGPEFLIYFQGTGAADDSGLPNDRFFAVRPEGSVSTLKIQRTERGDSAVYLCASSPGAGGSTDTQYFGPGTRLTVL.

This chain uses TRBV7-2 with TRBJ2-5; 8 bases line up with TRBD1. Germline V CDR1 and CDR2: SGHTA, FQGNSA. The J segment lost 4 bases and the V segment lost 6 bases, leaving 10 bases of the junction unmatched. CDR3 length: 15 amino acids. CDR3 nucleotide sequence: TGTGCCAGCAGTCAGGACAGGGTGAGGGGAGAGACCCAGTACTTC. Translated: CASSQDRVRGETQYF.

The chain uses TRBV6-1 and TRBJ2-7, with TRBD1 matching over 9 bases. The CDR3 extends over 16 amino acids. Per the germline V gene, CDR1 is MNHNS and CDR2 is SASEGT. The junction had 7 bases not matched to a gene; V was cut back by 4 bases and J by 0 bases. The CDR3 DNA follows: TGTGCCAGCAGTGCAGTTACGGGACAGGGCTCCTACGAGCAGTACTTC. Translation: CASSAVTGQGSYEQYF.

The chain employs TRBV19 and TRBJ2-3, with 9 bases fitting TRBD2. The CDR3 totals 15 residues. Germline-derived CDR1 and CDR2 are LNHDA and SQIVND (reference sequence). V dropped 5 bases and J dropped 6; count of bases not matched to a gene: 9. CDR3 in DNA: TGTGCCAGTAGTTCCCGAGCGGGAGGTTGGGATACGCAGTATTTT. Its translation: CASSSRAGGWDTQYF.

This sequence joins TRBV12-2 and TRBJ2-4; the table's D call TRBD1 went unverified against the DNA. TRBV12-2 has pseudogene status. The CDR3 runs to 14 residues. CDR3 region: CASRIKQAKNIQYF. CDR3 in DNA: TGTGCAAGTCGCATCAAACAGGCCAAAAACATTCAGTACTTC.

The chain combines TRBV7-2 with TRBJ2-4; D possibly corresponds to TRBD1 (5 bases). CDR1 and CDR2 (germline): SGHTA, FQGNSA. Between the trimmed V and J ends, which lost 5 bases and 9 bases, there was a span of 17 bases. This CDR3 contains 14 residues. The CDR3 DNA follows: TGTGCCAGCAGCCCGAGCCGGACATTCGGCATTCAGTACTTC. Amino acid sequence: CASSPSRTFGIQYF.

This clone came up a few times. The chain couples TRBV18 to TRBJ1-6; D is possibly TRBD1 (6 bases). Germline V lookup: CDR1 KGHSH, CDR2 LQKENI. The CDR3 contains 15 residues. V lost 3 bases and J lost 5, with 11 bases in between. The CDR3 sequence: CASSPRQDHNSPLHF. CDR3 sequence (DNA): TGTGCCAGCTCACCGAGACAGGATCATAATTCACCCCTCCACTTT.

The chain combines TRBV27 with TRBJ2-1; 11 bases match TRBD2. The junction had 7 bases not matched to a gene; V was cut back by 5 bases and J by 7 bases. The CDR3 sequence is 15 residues long. Per the germline V gene, CDR1 is MNHEY and CDR2 is SMNVEV (reference sequence). This chain's CDR3 is CASSPGLAGLNEQFF. Written as DNA, the CDR3 is TGTGCCAGCAGTCCCGGACTAGCGGGTCTGAATGAGCAGTTCTTC.

CDR3 sequence reads: CSVAGKSGDTQYF. CDR3 DNA sequence: TGCAGCGTCGCAGGGAAATCAGGGGATACGCAGTATTTT. This chain uses TRBV29-1 with TRBJ2-3, with a possible D match to TRBD1 (5 bases). Germline V gene lookup returns CDR1 SQVTM and CDR2 ANQGSEA. The CDR3 extends over 13 amino acids. Trimming removed 6 bases from V and 6 bases from J, with 16 bases in between.

The gene calls are TRBV5-1 and TRBJ2-5; perhaps TRBD2 as D (6 bases). This CDR3 spans 13 amino acids. Trimming shortened V by 7 bases and J by 2 bases, and 12 bases separated the two germline ends. Germline CDR1 is SGHRS and CDR2 is YFSETQ. DNA for the CDR3: TGCGCCAGCGCCGGGACTCCTCAAGAGACCCAGTACTTC. This encodes CASAGTPQETQYF. Using reference TRBV5-1 and TRBJ2-5 for the parts outside the CDR3, the full variable domain is KAGVTQTPRYLIKTRGQQVTLSCSPISGHRSVSWYQQTPGQGLQFLFEYFSETQRNKGNFPGRFSGRQFSNSRSEMNVSTLELGDSALYLCASAGTPQETQYFGPGTRLLVL.

This clone was detected a few times. The chain combines TRBV7-2 with TRBJ1-1, with 7 bases matching TRBD1. V lost 4 bases, J lost 0 bases, and 2 bases stayed unmatched. The CDR3 runs to 14 residues. Looked up from germline, CDR1 is SGHTA and CDR2 is FQGNSA. The CDR3 spells CASSSRGLNTEAFF. DNA for the CDR3: TGTGCCAGCAGCTCCAGGGGGTTGAACACTGAAGCTTTCTTT.

The chain has TRBV7-3 and TRBJ2-4; 8 positions agree with TRBD2. The CDR3 spans 13 residues. CDR1 is SGHTA, CDR2 FQGTGA, per germline. With 4 bases clipped from V and 9 bases from J, the junction kept 5 bases outside the gene matches. Written as DNA, the CDR3 is TGTGCCAGCAGCTCCGAACGGGGGGGCATTCAGTACTTC. Protein product: CASSSERGGIQYF.

This clone was seen only once. V gene TRBV30 combines with J gene TRBJ2-7; 11 nucleotides line up with TRBD2. From germline, CDR1 is GTSNPN and CDR2 SVGIG (reference sequence). This CDR3 spans 14 amino acids. After removal of 2 bases from V and 7 bases from J, the junction contained 7 bases not matched to a gene. In DNA, the CDR3 is TGTGCCTGGAGTTACGACCGACTAGCGGGGGAGCAGTACTTC. Amino acids: CAWSYDRLAGEQYF.

Only a few counts were recorded for this clone. V is TRBV5-1 and J is TRBJ2-3, with 9 nucleotides matching TRBD1. The CDR3 loop spans 13 amino acids. The trim removed 4 bases at V and 5 bases at J, leaving 2 bases unmatched. Looked up from germline, CDR1 is SGHRS and CDR2 is YFSETQ. The CDR3 protein is CASSRTGEDTQYF. The CDR3, as DNA: TGCGCCAGCAGCCGGACAGGGGAAGATACGCAGTATTTT.

The chain carries TRBV2 and TRBJ2-3; D might be TRBD1 (5 bases). Trimming took 7 bases from V and 2 from J, leaving 10 bases between them. Germline CDR1 reads SNHLY; CDR2 reads FYNNEI. The CDR3 length is 13 residues. The CDR3 sequence: CASNRQTTDTQYF. Here the CDR3 DNA reads TGTGCCAGCAATCGACAGACCACAGATACGCAGTATTTT.